This TCR beta chain was captured by sequencing in a study of blood T cell repertoires in COVID-19. In the study overall: Samples of COVID-19 (acute and convalescent) were obtained from the United States, Italy and Spain. Sources were T cells, B-cell-depleted T cells, or PBMCs; the material itself was cDNA or gDNA.

The germline CDR1 and CDR2 sequences are ENHRY and SYGVKD. The CDR3 has 14 residues. Unmatched junction bases numbered 10, after V lost 7 bases and J lost 6 bases. This clone was recorded only once. Under the authors' procedure: Cell counts per sample came from amplifying reference gene primers. Sequenced by immunoSEQ multiplex PCR; TCRdb stores in-frame clones only, minus some. Clone size and the V and J calls come from that table; the DNA yielded D and trimming. The sample has fewer than 200,000 clones, 80% seen once. Sequences were obtained from peripheral blood. The chain recombines TRBV10-3 with TRBJ2-7; TRBD1 agrees at 9 bases. The source of this sequence is a man between 70 and 80 years old with active or convalescent COVID-19. The CDR3 DNA reads as TGTGCCATCACTCCGGGACAGGGAGAGTCCGAGCAGTACTTC. Protein: CAITPGQGESEQYF.